The 18 T cell receptor beta chains below come from one sample, sequenced in a study of blood T cells in healthy people across ages. Through a sample-barcoded 5' primer and a J-beta primer mix, a second PCR was run for roughly 6 to 11 cycles. TCRdb analysed the 5' RACE reads with MiXCR anew, one entry per CDR3 protein. The sample has roughly 900,000 distinct CDR3 sequences, around 48% seen once. The specimen sequenced was blood. These receptor sequences come from a man younger than 45 in good health.

This clonotype turned up a few times. The chain uses TRBV9 and TRBJ1-2; 9 positions agree with TRBD1. This CDR3 is 14 amino acids long. Germline CDR1 and CDR2: SGDLS and YYNGEE. J was trimmed by 8 bases and V by 4 bases; bases with no gene match: 9. The DNA of the CDR3 is TGTGCCAGCAGCACCCAACAGGGGGCCTGGGGCTACACCTTC. This encodes CASSTQQGAWGYTF.

At least ten counts were recorded for this clonotype. This chain joins TRBV7-2 and TRBJ2-3; D uncertain. With 5 bases removed from V and 3 bases from J, the gap between germline ends came to 18 bases. Germline V gene data show CDR1 as SGHTA and CDR2 as FQGNSA. The CDR3 is 16 amino acids. In DNA, the CDR3 is TGTGCCAGCAGCCCCTCCGGGCCGAAAGGAACAGATACGCAGTATTTT. Amino acids: CASSPSGPKGTDTQYF.

In its sample, this clonotype was seen a few times. The chain combines TRBV20-1 with TRBJ1-2; no reliable D call. This CDR3 has 12 amino acids. From germline, CDR1 is DFQATT and CDR2 SNEGSKA (reference sequence). Trimming left V 6 bases short and J 0 bases short, with 8 bases between. CDR3 DNA: TGCAGTGCCCCCACGCCTAACTATGGCTACACCTTC. The encoded protein is CSAPTPNYGYTF.

The rearrangement links TRBV12-3 or TRBV12-4 to TRBJ2-7; D is unclear. Trimming shortened V by 6 bases and J by 3 bases, and 15 bases separated the two germline ends. The CDR3 spans 14 residues. Written as DNA, the CDR3 is TGTGCCAGCAGAACCACTGAAGGCCTCTACGAGCAGTACTTC. Translation: CASRTTEGLYEQYF.

This clonotype has at least ten counts. This chain uses TRBV13 with TRBJ2-1; 14 nucleotides match TRBD2. Germline CDR1 reads PRHDT; CDR2 reads FYEKMQ (reference sequence). This CDR3 spans 15 amino acids. Trimming at V came to 0 bases and at J to 15 bases, leaving 7 bases not matched to a gene. This CDR3 is CASSLGERLAGGPFF. As DNA, the CDR3 is TGTGCCAGCAGCTTAGGCGAAAGACTAGCGGGGGGGCCGTTCTTC. The full variable domain, in which reference TRBV13 and TRBJ2-1 provide the parts outside the CDR3, is AAGVIQSPRHLIKEKRETATLKCYPIPRHDTVYWYQQGPGQDPQFLISFYEKMQSDKGSIPDRFSAQQFSDYHSELNMSSLELGDSALYFCASSLGERLAGGPFFGPGTRLTVL.

This chain joins TRBV3-1 and TRBJ1-1, with no clear D. Per germline, CDR1 LGHDT and CDR2 YNNKEL (reference sequence). The germline V and J ends were trimmed by 0 bases and 2 bases, with 7 bases remaining between them. This CDR3 has 14 residues. Here the CDR3 reads CASSQESANTEAFF. Written as DNA, the CDR3 is TGTGCCAGCAGCCAAGAATCCGCTAACACTGAAGCTTTCTTT.

This clonotype was picked up a small number of times. The V gene is TRBV12-3 or TRBV12-4, the J gene TRBJ1-6, with D hard to call. This CDR3 is 14 amino acids long. V lost 4 bases and J 0 bases, leaving 4 bases between the germline ends. The CDR3, as DNA: TGTGCCAGCAGTTCGGGCTCCTATAATTCACCCCTCCACTTT. Translated, it gives CASSSGSYNSPLHF.

This chain links TRBV7-9 with TRBJ2-7; D gene uncertain. V shed 0 bases and J shed 3 bases, with 12 bases lying between them. Per germline, CDR1 SEHNR and CDR2 FQNEAQ (reference sequence). The CDR3 consists of 15 residues. CDR3 in amino acids: CASSLAHGTDYEQYF. CDR3 DNA sequence: TGTGCCAGCAGCTTAGCGCACGGCACGGACTACGAGCAGTACTTC.

This clonotype was counted only a few times. This rearrangement joins TRBV11-1 to TRBJ2-1, with a weak D call TRBD1 (6 bases). The germline V gene encodes CDR1 SGHAT and CDR2 FQDESV (reference sequence). V was trimmed by 0 bases and J by 3 bases, leaving 9 bases between them. This CDR3 is 15 amino acids long. In DNA form, the CDR3 reads TGTGCCAGCAGCTTAGCCATAGGGGGCTACAATGAGCAGTTCTTC. Translating it yields CASSLAIGGYNEQFF.

The chain couples TRBV5-6 to TRBJ1-2; the D is unclear. Germline CDR1 reads SGHDT; CDR2 reads YYEEEE. The CDR3 covers 11 residues. Trimming stripped 6 bases from V and 8 bases from J, with 11 bases between. The CDR3 nucleotides read TGTGCCAGCACCACGACCGGGGGCTACACCTTC. Its protein is CASTTTGGYTF. Based on the CDR3 plus reference TRBV5-6 and TRBJ1-2, the full variable domain is DAGVTQSPTHLIKTRGQQVTLRCSPKSGHDTVSWYQQALGQGPQFIFQYYEEEERQRGNFPDRFSGHQFPNYSSELNVNALLLGDSALYLCASTTTGGYTFGSGTRLTVV.

This rearrangement joins TRBV27 to TRBJ1-2; D unresolved. The ends were cut back, 5 bases at V and 0 bases at J, with 7 bases in the middle. The germline V gene encodes CDR1 MNHEY and CDR2 SMNVEV (reference sequence). The CDR3 contains 13 residues. CDR3: CASSVSANYGYTF. The CDR3 nucleotides read TGTGCCAGCAGTGTCTCCGCTAACTATGGCTACACCTTC.

This clonotype came up a few times. CDR3 loop: CASSLGRGNGYTF. The CDR3 DNA reads TGTGCCAGCAGTTTGGGCAGGGGGAACGGCTACACCTTC. The chain employs TRBV12-3 or TRBV12-4 and TRBJ1-2, with 7 bases identical to TRBD1. This CDR3 spans 13 amino acids. V trimming: 3 bases; J trimming: 8 bases; junction bases outside the gene matches: 6.

The gene calls are TRBV5-1 and TRBJ2-5, with D possibly being TRBD2 (6 bases). CDR1 is SGHRS, CDR2 YFSETQ, per germline. The CDR3 sequence is 17 residues long. V lost 2 bases and J 3 bases, leaving 20 bases between the germline ends. The DNA of the CDR3 is TGCGCCAGCAGCTTTGGTAGCCCCGGGGGTGAAAAAGAGACCCAGTACTTC. It yields the protein CASSFGSPGGEKETQYF.

For this clonotype: This may come from a read error, since a much larger clone is one base off. The V call is TRBV6-4, the J call TRBJ2-7, with D perhaps matching TRBD1 or TRBD2 (7 bases each). Germline assignment: CDR1 MRHNA and CDR2 SNTAGT. The CDR3 is 16 amino acids. The germline V and J ends were trimmed by 0 bases and 7 bases, with 19 bases remaining between them. CDR3 in amino acids: CASSDSVRGGYNEQYF. CDR3 nucleotide sequence: TGTGCCAGCAGTGACTCGGTCAGGGGGGGGTACAATGAGCAGTACTTC.

The table lists this clonotype with many counts. The limits of the CDR3 on the DNA are not certain, so only TCRdb's listed CDR3 is given. The chain links TRBV29-1 to TRBJ2-1; the D call TRBD1 from the table was never checked on the DNA. The CDR3 is 13 amino acids long, termini counted. Germline V gene lookup returns CDR1 SQVTM and CDR2 ANQGSEA. CDR3: CSVRARGYNEQFF.

This chain links TRBV24-1 with TRBJ2-2; weak D call: TRBD1 (5 bases). CDR1 and CDR2 (germline): KGHDR, SFDVKD. V lost 1 base to trimming and J lost 4 bases, with 6 bases between them. The CDR3 is 14 amino acids. The CDR3 DNA reads as TGTGCCACCAGTGATTTTGACAGCACCGGGGAGCTGTTTTTT. This sequence encodes CATSDFDSTGELFF.

The chain uses TRBV6-1 and TRBJ2-7, with D tentatively TRBD1 (6 bases). The CDR3 contains 15 residues. Trimming removed 4 bases from V and 0 bases from J, with 13 bases in between. The germline CDR1 and CDR2 sequences are MNHNS and SASEGT. CDR3 amino acids: CASSANRDFSYEQYF. In DNA form, the CDR3 reads TGTGCCAGCAGTGCAAACAGGGATTTCTCCTACGAGCAGTACTTC.

J is TRBJ2-1 and V is TRBV20-1; 9 positions agree with TRBD2. This CDR3 spans 15 amino acids. Germline-derived CDR1 and CDR2 are DFQATT and SNEGSKA (reference sequence). Trimming at V came to 3 bases and at J to 8 bases, leaving 11 bases not matched to a gene. CDR3 DNA sequence: TGCAGTGCTAGGACTAGCGGAAGCGGGAAGTATGAGCAGTTCTTC. This sequence encodes CSARTSGSGKYEQFF.